The source of this T cell receptor (beta chain) is a study of blood T cell repertoires in COVID-19. Authors' data handling: Nucleated cell number was recorded as an estimate derived from reference gene primer amplification. The protocol was immunoSEQ multiplex PCR, while the TCRdb copy is restricted to in-frame clones and leaves out a portion. The DNA was the basis for D and trimming; V, J and clone size are from that table. The profile shows 50,000 or so clones, 85% to 90% of them singletons. The sample comprised peripheral blood. The sequence was obtained from a human donor in a cohort sampled during active COVID-19.

CDR3 sequence (DNA): TGTGCCAGCAGCAGAACTAGCGGGAGTAAAACCGGGGAGCTGTTTTTT. Protein product: CASSRTSGSKTGELFF. The chain joins TRBV9 to TRBJ2-2; 11 bases match TRBD2. The V gene's germline CDR1 is SGDLS and CDR2 YYNGEE. The length of the CDR3 is 16 residues. J gave up 5 bases and V 4 bases, and 7 bases lay outside the gene matches.